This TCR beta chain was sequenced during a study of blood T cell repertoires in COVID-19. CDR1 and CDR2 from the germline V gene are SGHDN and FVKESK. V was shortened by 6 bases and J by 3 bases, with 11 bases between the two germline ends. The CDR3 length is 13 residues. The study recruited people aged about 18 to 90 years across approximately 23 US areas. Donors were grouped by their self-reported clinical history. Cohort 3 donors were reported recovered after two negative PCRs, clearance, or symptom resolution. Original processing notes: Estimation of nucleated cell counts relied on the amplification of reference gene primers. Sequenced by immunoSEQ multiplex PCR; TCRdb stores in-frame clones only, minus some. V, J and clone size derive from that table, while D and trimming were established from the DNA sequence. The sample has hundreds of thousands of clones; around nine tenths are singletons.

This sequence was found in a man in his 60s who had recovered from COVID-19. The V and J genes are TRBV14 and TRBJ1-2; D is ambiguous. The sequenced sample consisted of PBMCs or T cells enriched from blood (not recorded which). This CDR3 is CASSLTEYYGYTF. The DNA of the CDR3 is TGTGCCAGCAGTCTAACAGAGTACTATGGCTACACCTTC. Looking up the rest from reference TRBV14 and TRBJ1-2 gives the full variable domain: EAGVTQFPSHSVIEKGQTVTLRCDPISGHDNLYWYRRVMGKEIKFLLHFVKESKQDESGMPNNRFLAERTGGTYSTLKVQPAELEDSGVYFCASSLTEYYGYTFGSGTRLTVV.